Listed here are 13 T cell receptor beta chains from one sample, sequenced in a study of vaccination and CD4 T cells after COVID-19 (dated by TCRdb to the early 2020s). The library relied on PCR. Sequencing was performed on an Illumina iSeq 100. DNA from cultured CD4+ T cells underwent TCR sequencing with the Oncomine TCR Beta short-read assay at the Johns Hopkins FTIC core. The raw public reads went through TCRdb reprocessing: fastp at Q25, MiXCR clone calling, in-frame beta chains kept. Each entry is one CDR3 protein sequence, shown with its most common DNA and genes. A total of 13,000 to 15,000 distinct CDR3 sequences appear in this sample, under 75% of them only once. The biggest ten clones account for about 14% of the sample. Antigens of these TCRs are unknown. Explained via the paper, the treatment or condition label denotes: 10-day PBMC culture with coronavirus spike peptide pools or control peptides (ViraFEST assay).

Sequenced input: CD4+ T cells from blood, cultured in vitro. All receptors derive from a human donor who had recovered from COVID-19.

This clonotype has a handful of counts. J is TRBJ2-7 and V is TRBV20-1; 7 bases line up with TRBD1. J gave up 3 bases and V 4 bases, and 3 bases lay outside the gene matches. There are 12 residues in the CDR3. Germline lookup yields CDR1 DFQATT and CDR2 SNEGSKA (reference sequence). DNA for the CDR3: TGCAGTGCTAAGAGGGGGCTCTACGAGCAGTACTTC. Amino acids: CSAKRGLYEQYF.

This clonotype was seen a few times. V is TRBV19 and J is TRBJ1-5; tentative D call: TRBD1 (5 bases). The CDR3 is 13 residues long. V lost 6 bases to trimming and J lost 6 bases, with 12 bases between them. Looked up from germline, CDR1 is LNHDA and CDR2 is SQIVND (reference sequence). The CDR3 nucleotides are TGTGCCAGTAGGGCCCAGGGACCTCAGCCCCAGCATTTT. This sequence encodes CASRAQGPQPQHF.

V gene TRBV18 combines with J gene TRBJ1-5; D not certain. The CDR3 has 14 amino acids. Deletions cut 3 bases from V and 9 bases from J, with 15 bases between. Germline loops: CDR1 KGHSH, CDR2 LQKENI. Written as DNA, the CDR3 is TGTGCCAGCTCACCTGATAAATCCGGAGGGCCCCAGCATTTT. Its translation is CASSPDKSGGPQHF.

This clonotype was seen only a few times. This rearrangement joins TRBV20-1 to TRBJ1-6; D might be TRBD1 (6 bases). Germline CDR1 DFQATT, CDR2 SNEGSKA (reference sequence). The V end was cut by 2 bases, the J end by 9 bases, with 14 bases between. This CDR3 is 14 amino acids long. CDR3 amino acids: CSARRGVGGSPLHF. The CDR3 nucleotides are TGCAGTGCTAGACGCGGGGTAGGGGGTTCACCCCTCCACTTT.

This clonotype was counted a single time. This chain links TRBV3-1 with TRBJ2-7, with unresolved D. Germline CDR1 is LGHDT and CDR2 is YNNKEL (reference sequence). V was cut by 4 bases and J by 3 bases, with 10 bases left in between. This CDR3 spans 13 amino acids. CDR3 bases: TGTGCCAGCAGCCCCACCGGTCTCTACGAGCAGTACTTC. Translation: CASSPTGLYEQYF.

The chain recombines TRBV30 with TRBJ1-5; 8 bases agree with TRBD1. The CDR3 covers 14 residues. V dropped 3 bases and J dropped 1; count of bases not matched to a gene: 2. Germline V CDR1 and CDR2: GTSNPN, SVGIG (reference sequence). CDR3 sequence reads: CAWRGQASNQPQHF. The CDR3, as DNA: TGTGCCTGGAGGGGACAGGCGAGCAATCAGCCCCAGCATTTT. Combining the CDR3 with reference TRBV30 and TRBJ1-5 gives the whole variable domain SQTIHQWPATLVQPVGSPLSLECTVEGTSNPNLYWYRQAAGRGLQLLFYSVGIGQISSEVPQNLSASRPQDRQFILSSKKLLLSDSGFYLCAWRGQASNQPQHFGDGTRLSIL.

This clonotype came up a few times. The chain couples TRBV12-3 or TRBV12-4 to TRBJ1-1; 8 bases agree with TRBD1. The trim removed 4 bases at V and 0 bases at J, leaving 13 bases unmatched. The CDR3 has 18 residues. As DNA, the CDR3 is TGTGCCAGCAGTTCCAATGGCCCTTGGACAGGGATGAACACTGAAGCTTTCTTT. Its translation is CASSSNGPWTGMNTEAFF.

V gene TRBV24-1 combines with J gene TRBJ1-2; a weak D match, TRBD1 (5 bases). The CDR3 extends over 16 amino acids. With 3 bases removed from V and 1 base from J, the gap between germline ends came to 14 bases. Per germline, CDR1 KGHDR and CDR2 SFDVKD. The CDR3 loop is CATSDQTGHINYGYTF. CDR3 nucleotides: TGTGCCACCAGTGATCAAACAGGACACATTAACTATGGCTACACCTTC.

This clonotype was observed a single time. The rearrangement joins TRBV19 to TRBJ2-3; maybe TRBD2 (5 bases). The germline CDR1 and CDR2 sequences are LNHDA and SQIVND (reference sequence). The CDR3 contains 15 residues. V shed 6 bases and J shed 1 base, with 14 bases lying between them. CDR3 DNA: TGTGCCAGTAGCATAACTAGTTCTGGCACAGATACGCAGTATTTT. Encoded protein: CASSITSSGTDTQYF.

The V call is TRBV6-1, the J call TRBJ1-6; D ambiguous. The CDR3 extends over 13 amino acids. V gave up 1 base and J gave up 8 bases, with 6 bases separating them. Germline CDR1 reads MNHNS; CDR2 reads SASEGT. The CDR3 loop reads CASSEVADSPLHF. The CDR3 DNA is TGTGCCAGCAGTGAAGTTGCAGATTCACCCCTCCACTTT.

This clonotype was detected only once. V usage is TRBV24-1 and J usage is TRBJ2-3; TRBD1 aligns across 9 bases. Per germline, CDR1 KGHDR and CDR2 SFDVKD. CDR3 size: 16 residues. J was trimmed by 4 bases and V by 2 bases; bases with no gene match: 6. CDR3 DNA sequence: TGTGCCACCAGTGATTGGGGGACAGGGTGGTCAGATACGCAGTATTTT. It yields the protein CATSDWGTGWSDTQYF.

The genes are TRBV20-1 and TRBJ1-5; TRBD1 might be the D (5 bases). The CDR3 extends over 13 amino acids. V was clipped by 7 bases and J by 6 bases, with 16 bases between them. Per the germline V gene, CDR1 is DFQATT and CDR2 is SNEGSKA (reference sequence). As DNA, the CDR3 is TGCAGTGGTATCCGGGGGGAGTGTCAGCCCCAGCATTTT. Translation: CSGIRGECQPQHF.

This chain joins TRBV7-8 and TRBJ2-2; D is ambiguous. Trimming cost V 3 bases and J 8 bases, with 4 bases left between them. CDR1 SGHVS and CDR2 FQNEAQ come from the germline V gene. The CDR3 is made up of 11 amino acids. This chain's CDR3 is CASSFWGELFF. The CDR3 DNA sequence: TGTGCCAGCAGCTTCTGGGGGGAGCTGTTTTTT.